Listed here are 2 T cell receptor beta chains from one sample, sequenced in a study of graft-versus-host responses after intestinal transplantation. Sequenced by immunoSEQ multiplex PCR; TCRdb stores in-frame clones only, minus some. Of around 90,000 clones detected, 80% to 95% appear once; the ten largest clones hold roughly 0.5%. The antigens these receptors bind are not known. The specimen was unstimulated CD8+ T cells sorted from spleen or lymph node cells, collected before intestinal transplant. These receptors were obtained from a human donor who received an intestinal transplant.

The J gene is TRBJ2-7, the V gene TRBV27, with TRBD1 matching over 9 bases. The CDR3 consists of 15 residues. J was trimmed by 3 bases and V by 3 bases; bases with no gene match: 6. Germline V gene data show CDR1 as MNHEY and CDR2 as SMNVEV (reference sequence). The CDR3 DNA follows: TGTGCCAGCAGTTTCCAGGGGGGACAGGGCTACGAGCAGTACTTC. The encoded protein is CASSFQGGQGYEQYF.

This sequence joins TRBV6-5 and TRBJ2-7, with 14 bases matching TRBD2. The CDR3 has 16 residues. Trimming took 4 bases from V and 5 from J; bases not matched to a gene: 7. Germline CDR1 MNHEY, CDR2 SVGAGI. The CDR3 region is CASSWAGLAGDDEQYF. In DNA, the CDR3 is TGTGCCAGCAGTTGGGCGGGACTAGCGGGAGACGACGAGCAGTACTTC.